Listed below are T cell receptor beta chains from one sample, sequenced in a study of blood T cell repertoires in COVID-19. TCRdb's copy holds only in-frame clones and misses some; the assay was immunoSEQ multiplex PCR. The sample yields over 450,000 clones, about 89% seen once. The specimen was peripheral blood. These receptor sequences come from a woman between 45 and 65 years old with COVID-19, enrolled during active disease. Both conserved end residues are part of each CDR3. The D gene is left open where the match is weak. A clone size is listed for some rows: how often the clone was seen (once, few, many), or a class if it is expanded.

v_gene,j_gene,d_gene,abundance,CDR3aa,CDR3nt
TRBV28,TRBJ2-3,TRBD1,-,CASSPKGQGWRDTQYF,TGTGCCAGCAGTCCAAAAGGACAGGGGTGGAGAGATACGCAGTATTTT
TRBV19,TRBJ1-5,-,few,CASSIDEGGNQPQHF,TGTGCCAGTAGTATAGACGAGGGGGGCAATCAGCCCCAGCATTTT
TRBV11-3,TRBJ2-7,-,-,CASSPGRGGGEQYF,TGTGCCAGCAGTCCTGGCAGGGGTGGAGGCGAGCAGTACTTC
TRBV9,TRBJ1-4,-,-,CASSAMGRSNEKLFF,TGTGCCAGCAGCGCGATGGGGCGCAGTAATGAAAAACTGTTTTTT
TRBV7-8,TRBJ1-2,-,-,CASSQGARNYGYTF,TGTGCCAGCAGCCAAGGGGCGCGCAACTATGGCTACACCTTC
TRBV24-1,TRBJ2-3,-,-,CATRGGPADTQYF,TGTGCCACCAGGGGGGGTCCGGCAGATACGCAGTATTTT
TRBV7-9,TRBJ1-1,-,-,CASSRDSPPEAFF,TGTGCCAGCAGCCGTGACAGTCCCCCTGAAGCTTTCTTT
TRBV6-5,TRBJ1-2,TRBD1,few,CASSPDRDYGYTF,TGTGCCAGCAGCCCCGACAGGGACTATGGCTACACCTTC
TRBV6-6,TRBJ1-2,TRBD1,once,CASSLGQVNRYGYTF,TGTGCCAGCAGCCTAGGACAGGTTAATAGGTATGGCTACACCTTC
TRBV5-8,TRBJ1-6,-,-,CASNEVPPIRELNSPLHF,TGTGCCAGCAACGAAGTCCCCCCCATCCGGGAGCTTAATTCACCCCTCCACTTT
TRBV4-2,TRBJ1-5,TRBD1,-,CASSQDRFGTGNQPQHF,TGTGCCAGCAGCCAAGATAGGTTCGGGACAGGTAATCAGCCCCAGCATTTT
TRBV2,TRBJ1-6,TRBD1,-,CASSVDRGSPLHF,TGTGCCAGCAGTGTTGACAGGGGTTCACCCCTCCACTTT
TRBV10-2,TRBJ1-4,TRBD1,once,CASSHRGRMNPTNEKLFF,TGCGCCAGCAGTCACAGGGGGCGCATGAATCCCACTAATGAAAAACTGTTTTTT
TRBV4-1,TRBJ1-5,-,-,CASSVAPVLQPQHF,TGCGCCAGCAGCGTAGCGCCCGTTCTTCAGCCCCAGCATTTT
TRBV19,TRBJ1-1,-,once,CASKKSAGNTEAFF,TGTGCCAGTAAAAAGTCCGCAGGGAACACTGAAGCTTTCTTT
TRBV28,TRBJ1-1,-,once,CASSLSAGSEAFF,TGTGCCAGCAGTTTATCGGCGGGCTCTGAAGCTTTCTTT
TRBV3-1/TRBV3-2,TRBJ2-5,TRBD2,once,CASSPSSGGQETQYF,TGTGCCAGCAGCCCGTCTAGCGGGGGCCAAGAGACCCAGTACTTC
TRBV5-6,TRBJ1-5,-,-,CASSEGHYQPQHF,TGTGCCAGCAGCGAGGGACATTATCAGCCCCAGCATTTT
TRBV4-1,TRBJ1-1,-,-,CASAHRPHENTEAFF,TGCGCCAGCGCCCACAGGCCGCACGAGAACACTGAAGCTTTCTTT
TRBV27,TRBJ2-1,TRBD1,once,CASSPGGSPQNEQFF,TGTGCCAGCAGTCCAGGGGGATCCCCCCAGAATGAGCAGTTCTTC
TRBV7-9,TRBJ2-3,-,-,CASSKHLPQRHADTQYF,TGTGCCAGCAGCAAACACCTCCCCCAGCGGCACGCAGATACGCAGTATTTT
TRBV5-1,TRBJ2-3,-,-,CASSLEQIRDTQYF,TGCGCCAGCAGCTTGGAACAGATTAGAGATACGCAGTATTTT
TRBV6-5,TRBJ1-4,TRBD1,-,CASSYSGQTNEKLFF,TGTGCCAGCAGTTACTCGGGACAGACTAATGAAAAACTGTTTTTT
TRBV7-8,TRBJ2-7,-,-,CASSLEISYEQYF,TGTGCCAGCAGCTTAGAAATATCCTACGAGCAGTACTTC
TRBV7-3,TRBJ1-1,TRBD1,-,CASSPGDRIIDTEAFF,TGTGCCAGCAGCCCTGGGGACAGGATAATAGACACTGAAGCTTTCTTT
TRBV6-5,TRBJ1-2,-,-,CASSYGSDSYGYTF,TGTGCCAGCAGTTACGGATCCGACTCCTATGGCTACACCTTC
TRBV9,TRBJ2-2,-,-,CASSGGPQSGELFF,TGTGCCAGCAGCGGGGGCCCCCAATCAGGGGAGCTGTTTTTT
TRBV29-1,TRBJ2-4,-,-,CSGLEVKLATKNIQYF,TGCAGCGGACTCGAGGTTAAGCTAGCCACCAAAAACATTCAGTACTTC
TRBV6-4,TRBJ2-1,TRBD2,-,CASSRGGADYNEQFF,TGTGCCAGCAGCCGCGGGGGGGCCGACTACAATGAGCAGTTCTTC
TRBV2,TRBJ1-4,-,-,CASSIGGWEKLFF,TGTGCCAGCAGTATCGGGGGTTGGGAAAAACTGTTTTTT
TRBV19,TRBJ1-5,TRBD1,-,CASSTRTGQEPQHF,TGTGCCAGTAGTACTCGGACAGGCCAGGAGCCCCAGCATTTT
TRBV6-5,TRBJ2-7,-,-,CASRAGQISYEQYF,TGTGCCAGCAGGGCGGGACAGATATCCTACGAGCAGTACTTC
TRBV7-9,TRBJ1-4,TRBD1,-,CASSPGQGVINEKLFF,TGTGCCAGCAGCCCCGGACAGGGAGTTATAAATGAAAAACTGTTTTTT
TRBV14,TRBJ1-1,-,-,CASSQQGTPNTEAFF,TGTGCCAGCAGCCAGCAAGGGACACCGAACACTGAAGCTTTCTTT
TRBV11-3,TRBJ2-1,-,once,CASSLDIAVGYNEQFF,TGTGCCAGCAGCTTAGATATAGCTGTCGGCTACAATGAGCAGTTCTTC
TRBV6-5,TRBJ1-2,TRBD1,many,CASSSGQAEGGYGYTF,TGTGCCAGCAGTTCGGGACAGGCCGAGGGTGGCTATGGCTACACCTTC
TRBV12-5,TRBJ2-4,TRBD2,-,CASGLAGGGAKNIQYF,TGTGCTAGTGGCCTAGCGGGGGGAGGGGCCAAAAACATTCAGTACTTC
TRBV2,TRBJ1-5,-,-,CASKRLGNQPQHF,TGTGCCAGCAAGCGGTTAGGGAATCAGCCCCAGCATTTT
TRBV7-2,TRBJ2-5,TRBD2,-,CASSLDSSGALRETQYF,TGTGCCAGCAGCTTAGATTCTAGCGGGGCCCTCCGCGAGACCCAGTACTTC
TRBV11-3,TRBJ2-3,TRBD2,-,CASSLGSSGVADTQYF,TGTGCCAGCAGCTTAGGGTCTAGCGGGGTCGCCGATACGCAGTATTTT
TRBV7-9,TRBJ1-1,-,few,CASSLGHRTSEAFF,TGTGCCAGCAGCTTAGGACATAGAACATCTGAAGCTTTCTTT